There are a few counts of the clone carrying this TCR beta chain. Spiking each PCR with synthetic TCR analog templates was performed. Clones were sequenced by immunoSEQ multiplex PCR, and TCRdb holds only the in-frame ones, with some missing. Of around 100,000 clones in the sample, around 90% were seen once. This record belongs to a study of PD-L1 blockade in urothelial cancer. The time point is: pretreatment peripheral blood. Per patient, between 1 and 8 samples were collected at pretreatment and on-treatment time points. Deletions cut 5 bases from V and 9 bases from J, with 10 bases between. Germline V gene sequence: CDR1 SGHTA, CDR2 FQGNSA. This CDR3 region has 11 residues.

The chain carries TRBV7-2 and TRBJ1-2; unclear D gene. This material consisted of PBMCs, taken around atezolizumab (anti-PD-L1) treatment. The TCR originated in a man aged 55 to 70 with urothelial cancer. As DNA, the CDR3 is TGTGCCAGCAGCCCCACGGGTAGCTACACCTTC. Its translation is CASSPTGSYTF.